Below are 2 T cell receptor beta chains sequenced from a single sample in a study of OX40 agonist ivuxolimab in advanced cancers. Libraries were prepared by immunoSEQ multiplex PCR; TCRdb keeps only in-frame clonotypes and omits some of them. The sample records under 100,000 clones, over 75% being singletons. The sequenced sample was CD4+ or CD8+ T cells sorted from blood, obtained in a trial of the OX40 agonist ivuxolimab. The receptors derive from an adult with an advanced solid tumor such as melanoma, head and neck, liver or kidney cancer.

The chain uses TRBV5-6 and TRBJ1-6; tentative D call: TRBD1 (6 bases). Trimming pared 2 bases from V and 3 bases from J, leaving 9 bases between. The CDR3 has 15 residues. Germline V gene lookup returns CDR1 SGHDT and CDR2 YYEEEE. CDR3: CASSFQGLYNSPLHF. CDR3 coding DNA: TGTGCCAGCAGCTTTCAGGGGCTCTATAATTCACCCCTCCACTTT.

The chain joins TRBV5-1 to TRBJ1-4; D call uncertain. The germline CDR1 and CDR2 sequences are SGHRS and YFSETQ. Trimming took off 0 bases at V and 0 bases at J, with 6 bases between the two ends. This CDR3 is 15 amino acids long. As DNA, the CDR3 is TGCGCCAGCAGCTTGGTTGGGGCAACTAATGAAAAACTGTTTTTT. Protein sequence: CASSLVGATNEKLFF.